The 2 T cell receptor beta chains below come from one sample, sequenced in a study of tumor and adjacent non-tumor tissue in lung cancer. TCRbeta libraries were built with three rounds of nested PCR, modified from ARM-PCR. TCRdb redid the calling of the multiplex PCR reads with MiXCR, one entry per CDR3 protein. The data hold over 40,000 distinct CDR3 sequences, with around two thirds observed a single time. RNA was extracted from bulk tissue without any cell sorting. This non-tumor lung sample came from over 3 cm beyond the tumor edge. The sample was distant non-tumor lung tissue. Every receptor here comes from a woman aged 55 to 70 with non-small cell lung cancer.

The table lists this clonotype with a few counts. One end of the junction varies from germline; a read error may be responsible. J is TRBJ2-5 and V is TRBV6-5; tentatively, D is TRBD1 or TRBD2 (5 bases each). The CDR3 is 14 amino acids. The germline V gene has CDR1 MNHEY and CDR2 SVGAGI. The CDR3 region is CASSTQGEEETQYF. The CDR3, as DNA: TGTGCCAGCAGTACTCAGGGAGAGGAAGAGACCCAGTACTTT.

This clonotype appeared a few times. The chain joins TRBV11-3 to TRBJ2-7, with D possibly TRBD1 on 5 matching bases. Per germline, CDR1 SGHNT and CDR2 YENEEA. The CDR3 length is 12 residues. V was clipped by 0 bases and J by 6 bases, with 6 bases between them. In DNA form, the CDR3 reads TGTGCCAGCAGCTTAGAAAGGGGCGAGCAGTACTTC. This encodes CASSLERGEQYF.